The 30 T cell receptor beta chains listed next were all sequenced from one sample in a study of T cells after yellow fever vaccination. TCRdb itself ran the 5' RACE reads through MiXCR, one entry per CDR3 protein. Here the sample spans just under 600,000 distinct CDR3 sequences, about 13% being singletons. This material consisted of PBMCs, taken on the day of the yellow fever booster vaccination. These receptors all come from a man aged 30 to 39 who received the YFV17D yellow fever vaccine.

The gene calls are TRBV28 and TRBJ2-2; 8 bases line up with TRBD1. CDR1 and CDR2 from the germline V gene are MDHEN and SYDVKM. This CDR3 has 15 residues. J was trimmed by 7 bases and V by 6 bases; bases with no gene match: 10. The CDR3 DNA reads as TGTGCCAGCAGCTCGGTAGGACAGGGCGGCGGGGAGCTGTTTTTT. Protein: CASSSVGQGGGELFF.

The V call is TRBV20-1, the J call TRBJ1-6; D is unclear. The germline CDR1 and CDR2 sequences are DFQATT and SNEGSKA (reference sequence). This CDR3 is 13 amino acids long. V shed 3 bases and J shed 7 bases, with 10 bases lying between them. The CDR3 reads CSARRDPNSPLHF. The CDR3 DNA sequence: TGCAGTGCTAGGCGGGATCCCAATTCACCCCTCCACTTT.

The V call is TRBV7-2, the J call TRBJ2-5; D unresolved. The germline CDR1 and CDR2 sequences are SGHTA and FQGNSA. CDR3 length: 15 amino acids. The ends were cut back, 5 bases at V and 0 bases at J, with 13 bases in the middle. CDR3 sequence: CASSLGYGHQETQYF. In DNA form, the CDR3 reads TGTGCCAGCAGCCTGGGGTACGGACACCAAGAGACCCAGTACTTC.

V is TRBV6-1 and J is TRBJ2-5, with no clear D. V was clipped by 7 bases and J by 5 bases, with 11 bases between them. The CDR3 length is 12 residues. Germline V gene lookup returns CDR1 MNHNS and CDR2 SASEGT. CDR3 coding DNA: TGTGCCAGCACTCATTCTCGGGAGACCCAGTACTTC. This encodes CASTHSRETQYF.

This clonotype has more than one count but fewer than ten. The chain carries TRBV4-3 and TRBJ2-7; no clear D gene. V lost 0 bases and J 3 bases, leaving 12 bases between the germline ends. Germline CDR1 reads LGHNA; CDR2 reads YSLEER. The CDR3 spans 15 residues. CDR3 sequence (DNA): TGCGCCAGCAGCCAAGAGGAAACTGCCCACTACGAGCAGTACTTC. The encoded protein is CASSQEETAHYEQYF.

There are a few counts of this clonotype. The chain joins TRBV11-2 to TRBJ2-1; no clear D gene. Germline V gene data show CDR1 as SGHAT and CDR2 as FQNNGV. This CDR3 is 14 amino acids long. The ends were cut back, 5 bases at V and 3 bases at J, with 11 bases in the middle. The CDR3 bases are TGTGCCAGCAGCCCAGAGGCGGTCTACAATGAGCAGTTCTTC. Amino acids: CASSPEAVYNEQFF.

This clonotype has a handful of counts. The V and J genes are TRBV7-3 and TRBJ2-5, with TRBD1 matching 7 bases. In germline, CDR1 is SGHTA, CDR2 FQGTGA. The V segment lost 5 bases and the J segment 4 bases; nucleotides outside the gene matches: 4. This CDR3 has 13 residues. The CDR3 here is CASSRQGRETQYF. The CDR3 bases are TGTGCCAGCAGCCGACAGGGCCGAGAGACCCAGTACTTC.

DNA of the CDR3: TGCGCCAGCAGCCAACGGGACAGGGAGACAGATACGCAGTATTTT. It translates to CASSQRDRETDTQYF. The chain recombines TRBV4-3 with TRBJ2-3; the match to TRBD1 covers 9 bases. This CDR3 is 15 amino acids long. CDR1 LGHNA and CDR2 YSLEER come from the germline V gene. V trimming: 2 bases; J trimming: 3 bases; junction bases outside the gene matches: 3.

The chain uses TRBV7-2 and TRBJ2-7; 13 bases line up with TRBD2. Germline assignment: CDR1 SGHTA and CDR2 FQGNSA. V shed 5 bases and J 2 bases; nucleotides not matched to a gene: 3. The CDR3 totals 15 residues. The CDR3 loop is CASSKLAGGPYEQYF. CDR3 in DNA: TGTGCCAGCAGCAAACTAGCGGGAGGGCCCTACGAGCAGTACTTC.

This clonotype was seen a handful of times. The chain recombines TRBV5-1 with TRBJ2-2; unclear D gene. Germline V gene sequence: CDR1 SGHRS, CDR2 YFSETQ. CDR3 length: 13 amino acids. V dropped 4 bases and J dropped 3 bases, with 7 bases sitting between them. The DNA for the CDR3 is TGCGCCAGCAGCCGAAGAGACACCGGGGAGCTGTTTTTT. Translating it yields CASSRRDTGELFF.

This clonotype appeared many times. The CDR3 DNA sequence: TGTGCCAGCAGGACTAGCGGGAGGGCCGGGGAGCTGTTTTTT. It yields the protein CASRTSGRAGELFF. The chain combines TRBV2 with TRBJ2-2; 14 bases match TRBD2. The CDR3 length is 14 residues. After removal of 6 bases from V and 6 bases from J, the junction contained 0 bases not matched to a gene. CDR1 and CDR2 (germline): SNHLY, FYNNEI.

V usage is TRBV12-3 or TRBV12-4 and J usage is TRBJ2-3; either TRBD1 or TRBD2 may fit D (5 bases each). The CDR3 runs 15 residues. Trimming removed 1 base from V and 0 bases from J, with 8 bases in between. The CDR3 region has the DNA TGTGCCAGCAGTTTAGACGGGGCGAGCACAGATACGCAGTATTTT. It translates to CASSLDGASTDTQYF.

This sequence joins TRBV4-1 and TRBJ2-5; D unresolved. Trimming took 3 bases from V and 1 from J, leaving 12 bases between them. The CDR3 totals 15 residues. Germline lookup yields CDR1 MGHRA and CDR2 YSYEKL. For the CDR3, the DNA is TGCGCCAGCAGCCACATGATCCAGAGCCAAGAGACCCAGTACTTC. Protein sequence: CASSHMIQSQETQYF.

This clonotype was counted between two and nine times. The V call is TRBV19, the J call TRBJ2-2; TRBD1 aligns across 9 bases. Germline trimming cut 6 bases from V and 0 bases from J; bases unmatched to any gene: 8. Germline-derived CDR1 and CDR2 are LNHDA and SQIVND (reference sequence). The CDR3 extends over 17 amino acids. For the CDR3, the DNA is TGTGCCAGTAGGGCCGGGACAGGGACTACGAACACCGGGGAGCTGTTTTTT. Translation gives CASRAGTGTTNTGELFF.

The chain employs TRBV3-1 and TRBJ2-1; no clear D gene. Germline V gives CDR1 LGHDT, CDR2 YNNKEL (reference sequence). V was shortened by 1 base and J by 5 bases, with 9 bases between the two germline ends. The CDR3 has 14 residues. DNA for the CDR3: TGTGCCAGCAGCCAAGTACTCCTTAACAATGAGCAGTTCTTC. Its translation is CASSQVLLNNEQFF.

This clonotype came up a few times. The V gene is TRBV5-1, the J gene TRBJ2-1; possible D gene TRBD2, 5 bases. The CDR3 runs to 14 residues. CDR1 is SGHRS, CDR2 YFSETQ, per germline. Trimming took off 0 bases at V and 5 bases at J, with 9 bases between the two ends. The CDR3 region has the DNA TGCGCCAGCAGCTTGGGGCTAGCCCACAATGAGCAGTTCTTC. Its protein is CASSLGLAHNEQFF.

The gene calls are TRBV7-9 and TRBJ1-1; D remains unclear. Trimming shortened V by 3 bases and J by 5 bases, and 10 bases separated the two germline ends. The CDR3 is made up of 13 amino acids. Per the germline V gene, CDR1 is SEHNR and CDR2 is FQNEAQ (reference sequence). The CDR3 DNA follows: TGTGCCAGCAGCTTCCCTGGGAGAACTGAAGCTTTCTTT. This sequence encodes CASSFPGRTEAFF.

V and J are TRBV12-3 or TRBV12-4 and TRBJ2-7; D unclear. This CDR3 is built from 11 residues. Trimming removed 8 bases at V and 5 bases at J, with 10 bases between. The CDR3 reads CASSDIDEQYF. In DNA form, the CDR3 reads TGTGCCAGCTCCGACATCGACGAGCAGTACTTC.

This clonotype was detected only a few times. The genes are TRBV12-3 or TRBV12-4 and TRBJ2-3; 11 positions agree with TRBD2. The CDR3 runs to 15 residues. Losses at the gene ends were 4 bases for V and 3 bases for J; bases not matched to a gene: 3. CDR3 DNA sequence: TGTGCCAGCAGTTCACTAGCGGGAGTGACAGATACGCAGTATTTT. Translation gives CASSSLAGVTDTQYF.

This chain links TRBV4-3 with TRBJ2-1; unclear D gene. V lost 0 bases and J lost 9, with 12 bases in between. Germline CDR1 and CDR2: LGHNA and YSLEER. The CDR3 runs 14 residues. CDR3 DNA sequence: TGCGCCAGCAGCCAAGAACTGCGTTGGAGTGAGCAGTTCTTC. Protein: CASSQELRWSEQFF.

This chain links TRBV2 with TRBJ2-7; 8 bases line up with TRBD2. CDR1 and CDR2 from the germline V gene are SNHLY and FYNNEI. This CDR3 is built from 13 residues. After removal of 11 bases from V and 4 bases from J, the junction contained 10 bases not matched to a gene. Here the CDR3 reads CAASLGRVYEQYF. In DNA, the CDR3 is TGTGCCGCCTCCCTCGGGAGGGTGTACGAGCAGTACTTC.

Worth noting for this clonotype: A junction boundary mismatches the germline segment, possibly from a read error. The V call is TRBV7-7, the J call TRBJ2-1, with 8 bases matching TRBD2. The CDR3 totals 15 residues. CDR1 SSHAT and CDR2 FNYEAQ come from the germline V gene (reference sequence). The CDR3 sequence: CASSPQAGAYNEQFF. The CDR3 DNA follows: TGTGCTAGCAGCCCACAAGCGGGAGCCTACAATGAGCAGTTCTTC.

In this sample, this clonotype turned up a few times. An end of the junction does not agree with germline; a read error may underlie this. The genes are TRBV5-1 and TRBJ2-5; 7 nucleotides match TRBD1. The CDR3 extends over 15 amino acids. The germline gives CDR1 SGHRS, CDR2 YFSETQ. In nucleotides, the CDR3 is TGCGCCAGCAGCCGCGATCTGACAGGGTCTGAGACCAAGTACTTC. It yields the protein CASSRDLTGSETKYF.

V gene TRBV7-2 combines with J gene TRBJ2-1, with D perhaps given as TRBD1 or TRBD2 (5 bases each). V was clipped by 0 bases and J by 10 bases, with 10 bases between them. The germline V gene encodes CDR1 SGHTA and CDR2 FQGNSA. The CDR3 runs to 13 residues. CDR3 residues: CASSLAKRDEQFF. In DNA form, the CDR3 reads TGTGCCAGCAGCTTAGCTAAAAGGGACGAGCAGTTCTTC. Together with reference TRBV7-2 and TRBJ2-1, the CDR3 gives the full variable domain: GAGVSQSPSNKVTEKGKDVELRCDPISGHTALYWYRQSLGQGLEFLIYFQGNSAPDKSGLPSDRFSAERTGGSVSTLTIQRTQQEDSAVYLCASSLAKRDEQFFGPGTRLTVL.

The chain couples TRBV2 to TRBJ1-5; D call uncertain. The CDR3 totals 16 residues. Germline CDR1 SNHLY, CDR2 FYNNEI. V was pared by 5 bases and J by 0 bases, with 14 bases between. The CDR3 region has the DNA TGTGCCAGCAGTACGTATGGGTTGTATAGCAATCAGCCCCAGCATTTT. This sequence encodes CASSTYGLYSNQPQHF.

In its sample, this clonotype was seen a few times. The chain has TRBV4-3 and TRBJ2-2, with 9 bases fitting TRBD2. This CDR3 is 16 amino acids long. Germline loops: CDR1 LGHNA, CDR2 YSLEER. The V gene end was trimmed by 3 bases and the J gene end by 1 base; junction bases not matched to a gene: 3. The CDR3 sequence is CASSQETSGNTGELFF. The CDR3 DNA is TGCGCCAGCAGCCAGGAGACTAGCGGGAACACCGGGGAGCTGTTTTTT.

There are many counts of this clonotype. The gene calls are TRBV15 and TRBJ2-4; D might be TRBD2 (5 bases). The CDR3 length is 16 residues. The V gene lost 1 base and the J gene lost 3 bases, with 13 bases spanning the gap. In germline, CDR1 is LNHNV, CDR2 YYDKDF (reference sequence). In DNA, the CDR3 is TGTGCCACCAGCAGAGTTGGCGGGTCGGGCAAAAACATTCAGTACTTC. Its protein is CATSRVGGSGKNIQYF.

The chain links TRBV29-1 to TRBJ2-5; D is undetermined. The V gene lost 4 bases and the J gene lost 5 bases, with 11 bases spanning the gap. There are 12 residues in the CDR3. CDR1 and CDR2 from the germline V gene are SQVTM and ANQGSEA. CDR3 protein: CSVVVLGETQYF. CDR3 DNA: TGCAGCGTTGTGGTTCTCGGGGAGACCCAGTACTTC. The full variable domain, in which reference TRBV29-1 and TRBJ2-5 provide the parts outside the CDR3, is SAVISQKPSRDICQRGTSLTIQCQVDSQVTMMFWYRQQPGQSLTLIATANQGSEATYESGFVIDKFPISRPNLTFSTLTVSNMSPEDSSIYLCSVVVLGETQYFGPGTRLLVL.

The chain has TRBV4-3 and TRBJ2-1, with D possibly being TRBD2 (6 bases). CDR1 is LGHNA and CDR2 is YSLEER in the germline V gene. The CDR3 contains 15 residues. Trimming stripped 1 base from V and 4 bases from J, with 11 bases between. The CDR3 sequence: CASSQGIAAYNEQFF. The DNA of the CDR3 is TGCGCCAGCAGCCAAGGCATAGCGGCTTACAATGAGCAGTTCTTC.

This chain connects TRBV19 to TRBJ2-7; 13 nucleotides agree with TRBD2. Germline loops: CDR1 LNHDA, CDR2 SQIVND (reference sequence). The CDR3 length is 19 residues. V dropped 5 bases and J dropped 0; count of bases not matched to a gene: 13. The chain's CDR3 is CASSRSPGTSGTSSYEQYF. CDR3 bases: TGTGCCAGTAGTCGGTCACCCGGGACTAGCGGGACGAGCTCCTACGAGCAGTACTTC.